The text below deals with one T cell receptor (beta chain). Its antigen is still unknown. One end of the junction is discordant with germline, which a read error may explain. The data belong to a study of response to subunit inactivated influenza vaccine. This CDR3 comprises 15 residues. Germline lookup yields CDR1 DFQATT and CDR2 SNEGSKA (reference sequence). Each CDR3 protein gets one entry after TCRdb re-called the RT-PCR reads with MiXCR. The sample shows about 530,000 distinct CDR3 sequences, 10% to 15% of them seen only once. Broader study findings: Authors suggested seasonal influenza vaccinations each recruit few new T cells.

The material was PBMCs from blood, obtained 45 days after vaccination. This clonotype was obtained from a man aged 45 to 65 who received an inactivated influenza vaccine. The gene calls are TRBV20-1 and TRBJ2-7; TRBD2 agrees at 10 bases. The CDR3 bases are TGCAGTGCGCAACAACTAGCGGGATCATCATACGAGCACTACTTC. Amino acid sequence: CSAQQLAGSSYEHYF.